Below are 4 T cell receptor beta chains sequenced from a single sample in a study of cytomegalovirus exposure and HLA in healthy donors (dated by TCRdb to about 2017). Libraries were constructed by the immunoSEQ multiplex PCR assay. For the multiplex PCR, a mixture combining 60 forward primers for TCR Vbeta segments and 13 reverse primers for TCR Jbeta segments was used. What TCRdb holds here is the immuneACCESS table cut down to in-frame rearrangements. Part of the clones is not present; checked against another copy, under half of the missing clones reflect an unresolved V gene, and the others are unexplained. This sample's table contains about 31,000 clones. The ten top clones hold approximately 4.8% of the sample. The sequenced material came from PBMCs. The receptors here all came from a female donor in good health and CMV-seronegative.

The gene calls are TRBV29-1 and TRBJ2-5, with TRBD1 identical over 8 bases. Trimming took 3 bases from V and 5 from J; bases not matched to a gene: 11. The CDR3 consists of 15 residues. CDR1 SQVTM and CDR2 ANQGSEA come from the germline V gene. The CDR3 spells CSVERGQGGRETQYF. The CDR3 DNA reads TGCAGCGTTGAGCGCGGACAGGGAGGAAGGGAGACCCAGTACTTC. Full variable domain (missing parts from reference TRBV29-1 and TRBJ2-5): SAVISQKPSRDICQRGTSLTIQCQVDSQVTMMFWYRQQPGQSLTLIATANQGSEATYESGFVIDKFPISRPNLTFSTLTVSNMSPEDSSIYLCSVERGQGGRETQYFGPGTRLLVL.

The V gene is TRBV4-2, the J gene TRBJ2-1, with D maybe TRBD2 (5 bases). The germline CDR1 and CDR2 sequences are LGHNA and YNFKEQ. The CDR3 covers 18 residues. Trimming removed 0 bases at V and 0 bases at J, with 15 bases between. The CDR3 reads CASSQDIGGASSYNEQFF. CDR3 DNA: TGTGCCAGCAGCCAAGATATAGGAGGTGCGAGCTCCTACAATGAGCAGTTCTTC.

The chain couples TRBV19 to TRBJ1-1, with a possible D match to TRBD1 (6 bases). The V end was cut by 10 bases, the J end by 8 bases, with 11 bases between. Per germline, CDR1 LNHDA and CDR2 SQIVND (reference sequence). The CDR3 is made up of 10 amino acids. CDR3 sequence (DNA): TGTGCCACAAGGGGGGGAGAAGCTTTCTTT. Translation: CATRGGEAFF.

V and J are TRBV5-4 and TRBJ2-3; D is perhaps TRBD1 (6 bases). The CDR3 contains 14 residues. The germline V gene has CDR1 SGHNT and CDR2 YYREEE (reference sequence). Trimming cost V 0 bases and J 3 bases, with 8 bases left between them. CDR3 residues: CASSLEGVTDTQYF. CDR3 coding DNA: TGTGCCAGCAGCTTGGAGGGGGTGACAGATACGCAGTATTTT.